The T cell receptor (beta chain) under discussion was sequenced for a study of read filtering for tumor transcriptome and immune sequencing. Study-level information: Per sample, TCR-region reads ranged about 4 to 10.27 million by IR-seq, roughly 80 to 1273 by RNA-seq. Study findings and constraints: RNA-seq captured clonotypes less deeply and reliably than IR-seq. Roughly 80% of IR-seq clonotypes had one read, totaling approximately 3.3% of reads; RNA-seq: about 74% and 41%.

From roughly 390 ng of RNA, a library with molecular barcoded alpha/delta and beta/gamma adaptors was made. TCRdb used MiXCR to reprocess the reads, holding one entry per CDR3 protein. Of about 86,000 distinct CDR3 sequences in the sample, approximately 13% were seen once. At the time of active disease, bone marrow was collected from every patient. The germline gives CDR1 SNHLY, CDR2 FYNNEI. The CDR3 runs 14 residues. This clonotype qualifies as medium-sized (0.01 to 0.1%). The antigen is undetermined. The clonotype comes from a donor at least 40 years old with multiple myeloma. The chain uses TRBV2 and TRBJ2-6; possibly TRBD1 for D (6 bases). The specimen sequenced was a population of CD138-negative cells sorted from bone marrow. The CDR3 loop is CAKQGYSGANVLTF. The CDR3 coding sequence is TGTGCTAAACAGGGTTACTCTGGGGCCAACGTCCTGACTTTC.